This TCR beta chain was documented in a study of T cells in Graves' hyperthyroidism and ophthalmopathy (dated by TCRdb to about 2019). Notes on the research overall: Peripheral blood was collected at initial diagnosis, before any treatment. TCR Vbeta CDR3 sequencing of around 130 peripheral blood samples (43 ophthalmopathy, approximately 80 hyperthyroidism and roughly 17 progressor patients) is reported in the paper. To identify TCR V-J signatures that set the groups apart, the researchers used a discovery cohort of 100 or so patients, made up of approximately 43 with Graves' ophthalmopathy and 57 with stable Graves' hyperthyroidism. After blood sampling, hyperthyroidism patients were treated with methimazole at a starting dose of 30 mg daily, and ophthalmopathy patients were treated with high-dose intravenous methylprednisolone. In about six Graves' hyperthyroidism patients, the study also compared T-cell repertoires from thyroid tissue with T-cell repertoires from blood. Prospective prediction of ophthalmopathy was tested in an independent validation cohort consisting of 18 to 20 hyperthyroidism patients and 15 to 17 patients who later progressed to ophthalmopathy. The roughly 94 discovery patients were randomly divided into training and test sets at a 7:3 ratio.

On this clonotype itself: Its target antigen remains unknown. Per-base qualities were not stored, and no clone one base away is much larger.

The hyperthyroidism patients were between 18 and 65 years old and newly diagnosed, with a disease duration of less than 2 months. Patients with uncontrolled infections, other autoimmune diseases, pregnancy or lactation were excluded. Diagnoses were established on the basis of clinical symptoms, serum thyroxine and TRAb, thyroid ultrasound, and orbital computed tomography. Blood from progressor patients was drawn when they were first diagnosed with hyperthyroidism, before any ophthalmopathy symptoms appeared. PBMCs were isolated from about 9 ml of fresh peripheral blood by Ficoll-Paque density gradient centrifugation. Progressor patients were defined as those initially diagnosed with Graves' hyperthyroidism in whom ophthalmopathy developed during follow-up. Total RNA was extracted using Trizol reagent, and RNA quality was assessed on an Agilent 2100 Bioanalyzer. What the study reported, not specific to this receptor: Sample size was not statistically predetermined, and investigators were not blinded to group allocation. In validation, progression to ophthalmopathy was predicted by the model with 70% to 71% sensitivity and 72% to 85% specificity, a median of roughly 6 months before onset. Blood samples also contained most of the expanded thyroid clonotypes (frequency above 0.001), which suggests that blood repertoires may reflect thyroid immune responses. Ophthalmopathy was separated from stable hyperthyroidism by a 13 V-J signature model, with 85% to 90% sensitivity and 81% to 82% specificity obtained in cross-validation and 80%/75% obtained in testing.

Amplification of TCR beta CDR3 regions was carried out from RNA transcripts. A first-round RT-PCR of the TCR CDR3 used the HTBI primer set with the Qiagen OneStep RT-PCR kit. Libraries were constructed in a second round of multiplex PCR, after which size selection and purification were carried out. Sequencing of the libraries was done on an Illumina HiSeq2000 using paired-end 100 bp reads. The paper's processing steps were these. Raw data were processed with SOAPnuke, discarding reads with adapters, uncalled bases, mean Phred below 15, or no exact constant-primer or identifier match. High-quality paired reads were merged using COPE v1.2.5, and each unique nucleotide sequence was defined as a clonotype. MiTCR v1.1 was used to align clonotypes to the IMGT TRBV, TRBD and TRBJ reference segments. Analysis was restricted to V-J combinations with a frequency above 0.0001, which covered about 99% of repertoires. The TCS score was defined as the ratio of F50 (clonal expansion) to E x V (chaos), calculated using BLOSUM62-based TCRdist between CDR3 peptides within each V-J. Welch's t-statistics and random forest reduced 500 to 550 V-J features to 10 to 15, which were used in a naive Bayes classifier (R e1071). TCRdb reanalyzed the raw reads on its own, using fastp at Q25 for trimming and MiXCR for clone calling, and kept in-frame beta chains. Each entry merges the rows of one CDR3 protein and shows their most common DNA and genes. Clone size and V and J calls follow TCRdb, not the original study. Across this sample there are about 280,000 distinct CDR3 sequences, with less than 30% seen only once. Together, the top ten hold approximately 30% of the sample.

Sequencing was done on a sample of blood. This TCR derives from a man aged 40-49 years with Graves' hyperthyroidism that later progressed to Graves' ophthalmopathy.

The CDR3 protein: CASSIRRGASDRMNTEAFF. The DNA reads as follows: TGTGCCAGTAGTATTCGGCGTGGAGCCTCGGACAGAATGAACACTGAAGCTTTCTTT. This chain is built from TRBV19 and TRBJ1-1, with a weak D call of TRBD1 (6 bases match). Via the germline V gene (reference sequence), CDR1 is LNHDA and CDR2 SQIVND. At the junction V is shortened by 3 bases and J by 0 bases, with 23 bases in between. The CDR3 has 19 amino acids, counting the end cysteine and phenylalanine. The only DNA kept is the CDR3, 57 bases in frame from the first base.